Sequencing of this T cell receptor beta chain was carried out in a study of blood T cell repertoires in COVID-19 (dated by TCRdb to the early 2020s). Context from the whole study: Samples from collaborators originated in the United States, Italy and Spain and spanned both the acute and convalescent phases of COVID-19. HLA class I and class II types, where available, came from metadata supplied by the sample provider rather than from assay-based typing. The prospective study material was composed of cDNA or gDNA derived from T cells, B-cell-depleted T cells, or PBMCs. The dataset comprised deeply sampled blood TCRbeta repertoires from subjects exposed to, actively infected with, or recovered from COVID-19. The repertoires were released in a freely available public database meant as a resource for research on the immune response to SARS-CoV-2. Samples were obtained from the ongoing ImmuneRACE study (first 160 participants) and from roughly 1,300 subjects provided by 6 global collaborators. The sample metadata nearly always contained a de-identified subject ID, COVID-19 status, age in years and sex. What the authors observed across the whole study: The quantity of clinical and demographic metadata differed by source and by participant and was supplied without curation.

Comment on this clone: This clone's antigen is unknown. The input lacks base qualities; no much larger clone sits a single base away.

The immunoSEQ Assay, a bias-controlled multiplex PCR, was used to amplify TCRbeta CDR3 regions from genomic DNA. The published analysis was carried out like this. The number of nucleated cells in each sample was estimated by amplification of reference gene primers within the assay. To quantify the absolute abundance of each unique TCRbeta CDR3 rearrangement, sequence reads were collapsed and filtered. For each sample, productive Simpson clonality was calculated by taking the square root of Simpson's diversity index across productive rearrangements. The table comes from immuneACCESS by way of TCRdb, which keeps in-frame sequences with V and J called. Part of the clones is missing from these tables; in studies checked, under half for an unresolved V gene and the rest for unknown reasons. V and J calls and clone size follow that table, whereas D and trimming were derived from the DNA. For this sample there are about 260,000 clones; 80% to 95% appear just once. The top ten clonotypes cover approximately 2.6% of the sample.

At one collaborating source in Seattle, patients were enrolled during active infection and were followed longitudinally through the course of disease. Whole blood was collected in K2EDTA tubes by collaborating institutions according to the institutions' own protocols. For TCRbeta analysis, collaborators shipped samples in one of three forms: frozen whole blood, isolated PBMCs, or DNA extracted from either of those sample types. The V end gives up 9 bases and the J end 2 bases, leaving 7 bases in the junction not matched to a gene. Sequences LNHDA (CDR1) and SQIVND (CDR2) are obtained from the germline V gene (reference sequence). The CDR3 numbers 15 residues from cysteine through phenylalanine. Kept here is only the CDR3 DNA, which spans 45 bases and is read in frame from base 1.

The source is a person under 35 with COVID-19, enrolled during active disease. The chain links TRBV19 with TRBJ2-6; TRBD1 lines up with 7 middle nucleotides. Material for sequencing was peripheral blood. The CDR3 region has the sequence CASLPQGAGANVLTF. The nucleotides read TGTGCCAGCCTCCCCCAGGGGGCTGGGGCCAACGTCCTGACTTTC.